Sequencing of this T cell receptor beta chain was carried out in a study of blood T cell repertoires in COVID-19. Turning to the study itself: Acute and convalescent COVID-19 samples came from the United States, Italy and Spain. In each case, the material was cDNA or gDNA derived from T cells, B-cell-depleted T cells, or PBMCs.

This CDR3 region has 14 residues. The V end was cut by 6 bases, the J end by 6 bases, with 17 bases between. Germline V CDR1 and CDR2: SNHLY, FYNNEI. As handled by the study authors: From reference gene primer amplification, estimates of nucleated cell counts were derived. Using immunoSEQ multiplex PCR, the repertoire was profiled, and TCRdb retains in-frame clones only, with some absent. The V and J calls and clone size come from that table; D and trimming were worked out from the DNA. The table has about 180,000 clones, approximately 89% seen once. J is TRBJ1-2 and V is TRBV2; a weak D match, TRBD1 (5 bases). The TCR was taken from a woman aged 25 to 39 with acute or convalescent COVID-19. The sequencing input was peripheral blood. The CDR3 region has the DNA TGTGCCAGCAGCCCGCAGGGATATCCCAATGGCTACACCTTC. Its translation is CASSPQGYPNGYTF.